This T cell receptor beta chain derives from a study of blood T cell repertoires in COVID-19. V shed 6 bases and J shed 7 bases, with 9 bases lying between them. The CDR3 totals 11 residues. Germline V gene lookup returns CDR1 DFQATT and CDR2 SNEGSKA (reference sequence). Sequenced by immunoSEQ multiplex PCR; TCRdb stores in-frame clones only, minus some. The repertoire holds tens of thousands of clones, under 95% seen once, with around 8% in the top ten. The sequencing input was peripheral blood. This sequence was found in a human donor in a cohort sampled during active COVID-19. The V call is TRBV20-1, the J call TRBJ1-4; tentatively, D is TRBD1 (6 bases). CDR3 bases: TGCAGTGCGACGGACAGTGAAAAACTGTTTTTT. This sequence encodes CSATDSEKLFF.